The 28 T cell receptor beta chains below all came from one sample that was sequenced in a study of chronic HIV infection and antiretroviral therapy. TCRdb itself ran the 5' RACE reads through MiXCR, one entry per CDR3 protein. The sample lists about 48,000 distinct CDR3 sequences; 15% to 20% were seen once. Specimen: peripheral blood. The receptors stem from an adult who had HIV and had not received antiretroviral therapy, or was an uninfected healthy control (not recorded which).

This clonotype occurred a few times. The gene calls are TRBV28 and TRBJ2-1, with 9 bases aligning to TRBD2. CDR1 is MDHEN, CDR2 SYDVKM, per germline. J lost 12 bases, V lost 2 bases, and 17 bases had no gene match. This CDR3 is built from 17 residues. The CDR3 DNA sequence: TGTGCCAGCAGTTTAGCCGCCTCGGGTAGTAGCGGGAGTCTGCAGTTCTTC. This gives the protein CASSLAASGSSGSLQFF.

V and J are TRBV7-3 and TRBJ1-1; D is perhaps TRBD1 (5 bases). Per germline, CDR1 SGHTA and CDR2 FQGTGA. The V and J ends lost 1 base and 5 bases respectively, with 8 bases between them. This CDR3 region has 13 residues. The CDR3 DNA is TGTGCCAGCAGCTTAAATGGGGGGACTGAAGCTTTCTTT. Residues: CASSLNGGTEAFF.

The chain employs TRBV28 and TRBJ2-1; maybe TRBD1 (7 bases). There are 17 residues in the CDR3. Germline-derived CDR1 and CDR2 are MDHEN and SYDVKM. V lost 4 bases to trimming and J lost 4 bases, with 20 bases between them. The CDR3 coding sequence is TGTGCCAGCAGTTCCCGTCGCGGGACAGTCCTGTACAATGAGCAGTTCTTC. This codes for CASSSRRGTVLYNEQFF.

This clonotype was counted between two and nine times. The chain uses TRBV30 and TRBJ1-1, with unresolved D. Between the trimmed V and J ends, which lost 4 bases and 4 bases, there was a span of 7 bases. Germline V gene lookup returns CDR1 GTSNPN and CDR2 SVGIG (reference sequence). CDR3 length: 11 amino acids. CDR3 protein: CAWTGLTEAFF. CDR3 DNA: TGTGCCTGGACCGGGCTCACTGAAGCTTTCTTT.

This rearrangement joins TRBV10-2 to TRBJ2-7; D is perhaps TRBD2 (6 bases). The CDR3 runs to 14 residues. Trimming stripped 6 bases from V and 6 bases from J, with 18 bases between. Germline V gene data show CDR1 as WSHSY and CDR2 as SAAADI. The CDR3 sequence: CASRRDLGVGEQYF. The CDR3 nucleotides read TGCGCCAGCAGGAGGGACTTAGGGGTAGGCGAGCAGTACTTC.

This clonotype was counted between two and nine times. CDR3 sequence: CASSLRDATVYTF. The CDR3 DNA sequence: TGTGCCAGCAGCTTACGTGACGCGACCGTTTACACCTTC. The V call is TRBV11-2, the J call TRBJ1-2; D gene unclear. Trimming left V 2 bases short and J 11 bases short, with 15 bases between. This CDR3 spans 13 amino acids. CDR1 is SGHAT and CDR2 is FQNNGV in the germline V gene.

The J gene is TRBJ2-3, the V gene TRBV27; TRBD2 agrees at 9 bases. CDR3 length equals 15 residues. Germline V lookup: CDR1 MNHEY, CDR2 SMNVEV (reference sequence). V shed 6 bases, J shed 7 bases, and the junction held 11 bases outside the gene matches. The CDR3 loop reads CASSLGSGRIYTQYF. The CDR3 DNA follows: TGTGCCAGCAGCCTTGGGAGCGGGAGGATATATACGCAGTATTTT.

This clonotype appeared many times. The chain combines TRBV4-1 with TRBJ2-2; 8 bases map to TRBD2. CDR3 length equals 18 residues. Per the germline V gene, CDR1 is MGHRA and CDR2 is YSYEKL. V was clipped by 1 base and J by 0 bases; unmatched bases: 7. The CDR3 region has the DNA TGCGCCAGCAGCCAAGCAGAAAGCGGGAGCGCGAACACCGGGGAGCTGTTTTTT. Translating it yields CASSQAESGSANTGELFF.

In DNA form, the CDR3 reads TGCGCCAGCACGAGTTACGGAGAGACCCAGTACTTC. This gives the protein CASTSYGETQYF. V and J are TRBV5-1 and TRBJ2-5; D is unresolved. The germline gives CDR1 SGHRS, CDR2 YFSETQ. Trimming cost V 6 bases and J 4 bases, with 10 bases left between them. This CDR3 comprises 12 residues.

This chain links TRBV11-1 with TRBJ2-7, with D perhaps matching TRBD1 (6 bases). The CDR3 has 15 residues. V shed 0 bases and J shed 0 bases, with 9 bases lying between them. In germline, CDR1 is SGHAT, CDR2 FQDESV (reference sequence). This CDR3 is CASSLAGDISYEQYF. The DNA of the CDR3 is TGTGCCAGCAGCTTAGCTGGGGACATCTCCTACGAGCAGTACTTC.

This clonotype has more than one count but fewer than ten. The chain recombines TRBV28 with TRBJ2-1; 14 bases are a match to TRBD2. Germline-derived CDR1 and CDR2 are MDHEN and SYDVKM. Germline trimming cut 4 bases from V and 1 base from J; bases unmatched to any gene: 9. CDR3 length: 19 amino acids. CDR3 residues: CASSSKTSGRARSYNEQFF. In DNA, the CDR3 is TGTGCCAGCAGTTCGAAGACTAGCGGGAGGGCTCGGTCCTACAATGAGCAGTTCTTC.

V and J are TRBV27 and TRBJ2-5, with 9 bases identical to TRBD2. The CDR3 is made up of 14 amino acids. Looked up from germline, CDR1 is MNHEY and CDR2 is SMNVEV (reference sequence). Trimming cost V 6 bases and J 9 bases; bases outside gene matches: 11. CDR3: CASSLGLAGYPQYF. The DNA of the CDR3 is TGTGCCAGCAGCCTCGGTCTAGCGGGGTACCCCCAGTACTTC.

The V call is TRBV20-1, the J call TRBJ1-1; the D gene is possibly TRBD1 (5 bases). In germline, CDR1 is DFQATT, CDR2 SNEGSKA (reference sequence). Between the trimmed V and J ends, which lost 6 bases and 4 bases, there was a span of 21 bases. The CDR3 is 15 residues long. CDR3 sequence: CSAYNRGAQVTEAFF. CDR3 in DNA: TGCAGTGCCTACAATCGAGGGGCGCAGGTCACTGAAGCTTTCTTT.

This clonotype has more than one count but fewer than ten. V and J are TRBV18 and TRBJ1-2; D ambiguous. The CDR3 is made up of 13 amino acids. The germline CDR1 and CDR2 sequences are KGHSH and LQKENI. V was clipped by 1 base and J by 6 bases, with 9 bases between them. CDR3 sequence reads: CASSPQGIDGYTF. The CDR3 nucleotides are TGTGCCAGCTCACCACAGGGAATCGATGGCTACACCTTC. The whole variable domain, remainder taken from reference TRBV18 and TRBJ1-2, is NAGVMQNPRHLVRRRGQEARLRCSPMKGHSHVYWYRQLPEEGLKFMVYLQKENIIDESGMPKERFSAEFPKEGPSILRIQQVVRGDSAAYFCASSPQGIDGYTFGSGTRLTVV.

The V gene is TRBV24-1, the J gene TRBJ2-2; 7 bases align to TRBD1. Germline lookup yields CDR1 KGHDR and CDR2 SFDVKD. This CDR3 has 16 residues. J was trimmed by 0 bases and V by 2 bases; bases with no gene match: 2. CDR3 in DNA: TGTGCCACCAGTGATTGGGGACAGACGAACACCGGGGAGCTGTTTTTT. Its translation: CATSDWGQTNTGELFF.

The V call is TRBV29-1, the J call TRBJ2-2; D is possibly TRBD1 (6 bases). This CDR3 has 12 residues. Per the germline V gene, CDR1 is SQVTM and CDR2 is ANQGSEA. The V end lost 5 bases, the J end lost 6 bases, and 10 bases lay between the germline ends. The CDR3 sequence: CSVWGLSGELFF. The CDR3 nucleotides read TGCAGCGTTTGGGGGCTCTCCGGGGAGCTGTTTTTT.

This clonotype was picked up a small number of times. The rearrangement joins TRBV4-2 to TRBJ2-7, with 7 positions matching TRBD1. Trimming removed 1 base from V and 1 base from J; junction bases left unmatched: 4. CDR1 is LGHNA and CDR2 is YNFKEQ in the germline V gene. The CDR3 is made up of 15 amino acids. The CDR3 loop is CASSQGTGRSYEQYF. The CDR3 region has the DNA TGTGCCAGCAGCCAAGGGACAGGTCGTTCCTACGAGCAGTACTTC.

The chain employs TRBV28 and TRBJ1-2; no reliable D call. The V end was cut by 7 bases, the J end by 2 bases, with 8 bases between. CDR1 and CDR2 (germline): MDHEN, SYDVKM. CDR3 length equals 12 residues. CDR3 DNA sequence: TGTGCCAGCATGGGAAGCAACTATGGCTACACCTTC. It is translated as CASMGSNYGYTF.

Here the CDR3 DNA reads TGTGCCAGCAGTTCTTCCAGGGGTGGCTGGGAAAAACTGTTTTTT. This encodes CASSSSRGGWEKLFF. This chain uses TRBV27 with TRBJ1-4, with D tentatively TRBD1 (6 bases). CDR3 size: 15 residues. Trimming removed 4 bases from V and 8 bases from J, with 17 bases in between. Germline CDR1 is MNHEY and CDR2 is SMNVEV (reference sequence).

V usage is TRBV28 and J usage is TRBJ2-1, with D perhaps TRBD2 (5 bases). The CDR3 has 13 amino acids. V was trimmed by 2 bases and J by 8 bases, leaving 10 bases between them. CDR1 and CDR2 (germline): MDHEN, SYDVKM. The CDR3 protein is CASSLLAPDEQFF. The CDR3 DNA follows: TGTGCCAGCAGTTTACTAGCCCCGGATGAGCAGTTCTTC.

The chain couples TRBV2 to TRBJ1-5; D is uncertain. The V gene lost 6 bases and the J gene lost 6 bases, with 12 bases spanning the gap. Per the germline V gene, CDR1 is SNHLY and CDR2 is FYNNEI. The CDR3 has 13 residues. The CDR3 DNA is TGTGCCAGCAGGAAGGCAGCTGTTCAGCCCCAGCATTTT. It yields the protein CASRKAAVQPQHF.

This clonotype appeared a few times. The chain carries TRBV20-1 and TRBJ1-5; D is perhaps TRBD1 (5 bases). CDR3 length: 14 residues. Germline V lookup: CDR1 DFQATT, CDR2 SNEGSKA (reference sequence). V was cut by 3 bases and J by 7 bases, with 16 bases left in between. The CDR3 DNA follows: TGCAGTGCTAGCCCCCCAGGGCTGGGGCAGCCCCAGCATTTT. The encoded protein is CSASPPGLGQPQHF.

This clonotype was counted only a few times. The rearrangement joins TRBV5-1 to TRBJ2-5; either TRBD1 or TRBD2 may supply D (5 bases each). This CDR3 region has 15 residues. In germline, CDR1 is SGHRS, CDR2 YFSETQ. V was shortened by 3 bases and J by 2 bases, with 14 bases between the two germline ends. CDR3 bases: TGCGCCAGCAGCTCCGGGACCTCTAATCAAGAGACCCAGTACTTC. Its translation is CASSSGTSNQETQYF.

The V and J genes are TRBV28 and TRBJ2-6, with a tentative D call TRBD1 (6 bases). The CDR3 totals 14 residues. Germline CDR1 MDHEN, CDR2 SYDVKM. CDR3 sequence: CGTRGRSGANVLTF. CDR3 sequence (DNA): TGTGGTACCAGGGGTCGCTCTGGGGCCAACGTCCTGACTTTC.

The chain employs TRBV6-5 and TRBJ2-3; a weak D match, TRBD2 (5 bases). The CDR3 spans 16 residues. V gave up 3 bases and J gave up 1 base, with 14 bases separating them. The germline gives CDR1 MNHEY, CDR2 SVGAGI. The DNA for the CDR3 is TGTGCCAGCAGTTATGCGCGGGCCGCGGGCACAGATACGCAGTATTTT. As protein: CASSYARAAGTDTQYF.

This chain links TRBV27 with TRBJ2-2, with D perhaps TRBD2 (6 bases). The CDR3 loop spans 14 amino acids. V was cut by 4 bases and J by 11 bases, with 17 bases left in between. The germline V gene has CDR1 MNHEY and CDR2 SMNVEV (reference sequence). This CDR3 is CASSSDMGGGELFF. DNA of the CDR3: TGTGCCAGCAGTTCAGACATGGGGGGAGGAGAGCTGTTTTTT.

This clonotype was picked up many times. V usage is TRBV29-1 and J usage is TRBJ1-1; possible D gene TRBD1, 5 bases. Germline V lookup: CDR1 SQVTM, CDR2 ANQGSEA. This CDR3 is built from 12 residues. Trimming removed 3 bases at V and 5 bases at J, with 10 bases between. The CDR3 coding sequence is TGCAGCGTTGAGGGGGGGGGGACTGAAGCTTTCTTT. As protein: CSVEGGGTEAFF.

This clonotype has just a few counts. This sequence joins TRBV7-9 and TRBJ2-6; a weak D match, TRBD1 (5 bases). Trimming took 5 bases from V and 1 from J, leaving 15 bases between them. The germline gives CDR1 SEHNR, CDR2 FQNEAQ (reference sequence). There are 17 residues in the CDR3. The CDR3 DNA sequence: TGTGCCAGCAGCCGGACATGGGATTCATCTGGGGCCAACGTCCTGACTTTC. This translates into CASSRTWDSSGANVLTF.